This T cell receptor beta chain was sequenced during a study of blood T cells in healthy people across ages. Germline trimming cut 3 bases from V and 3 bases from J; bases unmatched to any gene: 7. In germline, CDR1 is SGDLS, CDR2 YYNGEE. The CDR3 has 16 amino acids. Study results and limitations: Possibly, changes in expanded clonotypes were confounded because donor CMV status was unknown.

With respect to this clonotype: The antigen is not known.

The authors ran a second PCR of about 6 to 12 cycles using a sample-barcoded 5' primer and a J-beta primer mix. A template-switch adaptor that had 12 random nucleotides put a tag on each cDNA molecule. TCRdb passed the 5' RACE reads through MiXCR, listing each CDR3 protein once. The sample shows around 1,600,000 distinct CDR3 sequences, approximately 42% of them seen only once. The chain carries TRBV9 and TRBJ2-1, with TRBD1 identical over 9 bases. The origin of this receptor is a woman aged 18-29 years in good health. Material: blood. CDR3 loop: CASSGSRDRDYNEQFF. As DNA, the CDR3 is TGTGCCAGCAGCGGGAGCCGGGACAGGGACTACAATGAGCAGTTCTTC.